This T cell receptor (beta chain) appears in the sequencing data of a study of cytomegalovirus exposure and HLA in healthy donors. PCR amplification relied on 60 Vbeta primers (plus 13 Jbeta primers). Methods used by the authors: Counted up in a later analysis, unique TCR beta chains came to 60 million to 95 million, with around 12 million shared. Produced via immunoSEQ multiplex PCR; TCRdb's table is partial and in-frame only. V, J and clone size are those of that table, while D and trimming were read from the DNA. The table includes 100,000 to 150,000 clones, around 80% detected once. About this clone: Its target is unknown.

The germline V gene has CDR1 LGHNA and CDR2 YNFKEQ. The CDR3 runs 16 residues. Trimming removed 0 bases from V and 0 bases from J, with 9 bases in between. General study findings and limits: Some V segments could not be told apart, so they were left out, TRBV6-2 and TRBV6-3 among them. Cytomegalovirus association was assigned to some 160 TCR beta chains.

What was sequenced was PBMCs. This chain joins TRBV4-2 and TRBJ2-1; the D gene is possibly TRBD2 (5 bases). The receptor was isolated from a man aged 30 to 45 in good health and CMV-seropositive. CDR3 residues: CASSQDWLASYNEQFF. The CDR3 coding sequence is TGTGCCAGCAGCCAAGATTGGCTAGCCTCCTACAATGAGCAGTTCTTC.